This T cell receptor beta chain was recorded in a study of molecular identifiers for immune sequencing clone quantification. Whole-study results and caveats: In CMV-specific effectors, clones above 20 copies held over 97% of molecules; naive, under 1%.

TCRdb reprocessed the PCR reads with MiXCR, giving one entry per CDR3 protein. The data contain a few hundred thousand distinct CDR3 sequences, about a fifth of them seen just once; the ten biggest clones take up under 0.85%. At least ten counts were recorded for this clonotype. The antigen is undetermined. The J segment lost 8 bases and the V segment lost 5 bases, leaving 10 bases of the junction unmatched. Per germline, CDR1 SGHVS and CDR2 FNYEAQ. CDR3 length: 15 residues. The chain has TRBV7-6 and TRBJ2-1; 9 nucleotides line up with TRBD2. The clonotype originates from a human donor in good health. Some libraries in this study had Jurkat cell RNA spiked in. Sequencing was carried out using naive CD8+ T cells from blood, with Jurkat cell RNA spiked in. Subset defined: FACS-sorted CD8+CD4-CCR7+CD45RA+ naive T cells. The CDR3, as DNA: TGTGCCAGCAGCATGACTAGCGGTCCTACGGATGAGCAGTTCTTC. It translates to CASSMTSGPTDEQFF.